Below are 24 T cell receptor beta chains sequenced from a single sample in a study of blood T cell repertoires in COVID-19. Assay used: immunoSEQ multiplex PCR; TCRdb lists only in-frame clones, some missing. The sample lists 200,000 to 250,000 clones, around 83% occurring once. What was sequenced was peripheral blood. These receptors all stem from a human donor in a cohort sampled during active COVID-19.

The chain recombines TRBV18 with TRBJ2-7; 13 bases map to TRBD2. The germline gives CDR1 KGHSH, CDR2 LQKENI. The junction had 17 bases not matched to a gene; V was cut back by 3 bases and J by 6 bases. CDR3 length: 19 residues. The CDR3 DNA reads TGTGCCAGCTCACCTAATCCCGGGACTAGCGGGATCTTCGGCTCCGAGCAGTACTTC. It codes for CASSPNPGTSGIFGSEQYF.

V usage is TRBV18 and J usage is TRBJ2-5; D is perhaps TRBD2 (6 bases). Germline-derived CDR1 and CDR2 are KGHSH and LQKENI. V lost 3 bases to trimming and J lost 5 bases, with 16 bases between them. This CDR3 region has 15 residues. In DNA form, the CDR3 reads TGTGCCAGCTCACCTAGAGGCGGGGTCGGGGAGACCCAGTACTTC. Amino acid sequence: CASSPRGGVGETQYF. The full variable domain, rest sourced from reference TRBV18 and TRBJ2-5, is NAGVMQNPRHLVRRRGQEARLRCSPMKGHSHVYWYRQLPEEGLKFMVYLQKENIIDESGMPKERFSAEFPKEGPSILRIQQVVRGDSAAYFCASSPRGGVGETQYFGPGTRLLVL.

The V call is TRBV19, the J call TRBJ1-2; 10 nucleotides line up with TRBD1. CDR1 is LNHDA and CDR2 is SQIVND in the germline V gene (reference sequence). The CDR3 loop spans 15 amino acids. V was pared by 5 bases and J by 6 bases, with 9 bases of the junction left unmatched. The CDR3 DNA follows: TGTGCCAGTAGTCCCCCCGGGACAGGGGCCCATGGCTACACCTTC. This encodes CASSPPGTGAHGYTF.

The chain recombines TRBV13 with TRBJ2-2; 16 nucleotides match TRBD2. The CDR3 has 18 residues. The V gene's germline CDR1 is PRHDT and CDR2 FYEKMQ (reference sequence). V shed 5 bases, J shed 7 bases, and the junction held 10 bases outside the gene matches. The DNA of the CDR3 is TGTGCCAGCAGCACCGCCGGGACTAGCGGGAGGGCCGGCGGGGAGCTGTTTTTT. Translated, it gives CASSTAGTSGRAGGELFF.

CDR3 loop: CASRTSGAAYEQYF. The DNA of the CDR3 is TGTGCCAGCCGGACTAGCGGGGCTGCCTACGAGCAGTACTTC. This chain links TRBV7-2 with TRBJ2-7; TRBD2 matches at 12 bases. Germline loops: CDR1 SGHTA, CDR2 FQGNSA. CDR3 length: 14 amino acids. V dropped 8 bases and J dropped 2; count of bases not matched to a gene: 4.

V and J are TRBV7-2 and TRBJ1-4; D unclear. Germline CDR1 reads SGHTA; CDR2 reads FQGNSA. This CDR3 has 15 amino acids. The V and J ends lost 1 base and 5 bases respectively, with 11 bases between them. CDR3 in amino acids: CASSLDRGRNEKLFF. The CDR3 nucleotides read TGTGCCAGCAGCTTAGATCGGGGTCGGAATGAAAAACTGTTTTTT.

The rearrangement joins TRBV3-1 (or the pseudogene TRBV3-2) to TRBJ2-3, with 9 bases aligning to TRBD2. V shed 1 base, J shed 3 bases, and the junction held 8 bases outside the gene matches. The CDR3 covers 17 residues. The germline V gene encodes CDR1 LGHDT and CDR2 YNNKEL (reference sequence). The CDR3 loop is CASSQGLWLAGTDTQYF. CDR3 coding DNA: TGTGCCAGCAGCCAAGGTTTATGGCTAGCGGGAACAGATACGCAGTATTTT.

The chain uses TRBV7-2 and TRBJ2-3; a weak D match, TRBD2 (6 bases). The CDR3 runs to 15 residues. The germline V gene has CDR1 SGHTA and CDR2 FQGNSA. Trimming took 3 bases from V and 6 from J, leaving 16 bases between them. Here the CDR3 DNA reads TGTGCCAGCAGCTTGATAGGACTACGAGGGGATACGCAGTATTTT. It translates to CASSLIGLRGDTQYF.

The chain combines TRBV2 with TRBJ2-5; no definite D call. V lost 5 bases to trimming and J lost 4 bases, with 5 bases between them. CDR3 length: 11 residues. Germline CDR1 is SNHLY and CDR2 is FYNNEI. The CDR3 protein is CASSSGETQYF. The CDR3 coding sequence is TGTGCCAGCAGTTCGGGAGAGACCCAGTACTTC.

CDR3 protein: CASANTFKGSPLHF. Written as DNA, the CDR3 is TGTGCCAGCGCCAACACATTCAAGGGGTCACCCCTCCACTTT. The chain uses TRBV14 and TRBJ1-6; perhaps TRBD1 as D (5 bases). Trimming removed 8 bases from V and 10 bases from J, with 18 bases in between. The CDR3 extends over 14 amino acids. Germline CDR1 is SGHDN and CDR2 is FVKESK.

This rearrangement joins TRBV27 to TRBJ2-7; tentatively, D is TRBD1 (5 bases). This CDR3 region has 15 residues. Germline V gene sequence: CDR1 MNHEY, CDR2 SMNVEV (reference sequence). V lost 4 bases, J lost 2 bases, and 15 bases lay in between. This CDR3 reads CASSYRTLPPYEQYF. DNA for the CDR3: TGTGCCAGCAGTTACAGGACCCTACCGCCCTACGAGCAGTACTTC.

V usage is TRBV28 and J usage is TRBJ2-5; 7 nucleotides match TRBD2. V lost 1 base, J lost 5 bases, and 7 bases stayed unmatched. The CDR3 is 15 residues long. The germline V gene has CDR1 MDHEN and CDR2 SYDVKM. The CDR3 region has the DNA TGTGCCAGCAGTTTATCTGGGGAGGGAGAGGAGACCCAGTACTTC. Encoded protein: CASSLSGEGEETQYF. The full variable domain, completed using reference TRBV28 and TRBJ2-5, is DVKVTQSSRYLVKRTGEKVFLECVQDMDHENMFWYRQDPGLGLRLIYFSYDVKMKEKGDIPEGYSVSREKKERFSLILESASTNQTSMYLCASSLSGEGEETQYFGPGTRLLVL.

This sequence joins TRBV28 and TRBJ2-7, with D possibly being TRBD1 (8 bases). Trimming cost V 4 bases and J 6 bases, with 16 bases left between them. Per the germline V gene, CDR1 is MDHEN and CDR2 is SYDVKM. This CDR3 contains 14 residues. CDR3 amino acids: CASSSTGEGSEQYF. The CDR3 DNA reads TGTGCCAGCAGTTCGACAGGGGAGGGGAGCGAGCAGTACTTC.

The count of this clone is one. In nucleotides, the CDR3 is TGTGCCAGCTCACTAGTAGCGGGAGAGGGCAATGAGCAGTTCTTC. Translated, it gives CASSLVAGEGNEQFF. This chain uses TRBV18 with TRBJ2-1, with TRBD2 identical over 9 bases. Germline V gene sequence: CDR1 KGHSH, CDR2 LQKENI. The CDR3 totals 15 residues. Unmatched junction bases numbered 7, after V lost 4 bases and J lost 6 bases.

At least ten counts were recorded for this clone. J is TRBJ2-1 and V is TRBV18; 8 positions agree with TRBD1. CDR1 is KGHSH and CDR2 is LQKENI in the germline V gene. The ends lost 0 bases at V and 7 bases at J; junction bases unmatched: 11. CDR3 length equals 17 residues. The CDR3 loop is CASSPPRTGGIINEQFF. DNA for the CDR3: TGTGCCAGCTCACCACCGAGAACAGGGGGAATCATTAATGAGCAGTTCTTC.

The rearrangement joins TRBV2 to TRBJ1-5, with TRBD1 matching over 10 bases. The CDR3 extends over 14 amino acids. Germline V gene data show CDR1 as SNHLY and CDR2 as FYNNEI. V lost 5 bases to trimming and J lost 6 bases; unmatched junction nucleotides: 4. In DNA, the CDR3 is TGTGCCAGCAGTAGACAGGGGGCAGGTCAGCCCCAGCATTTT. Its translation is CASSRQGAGQPQHF.

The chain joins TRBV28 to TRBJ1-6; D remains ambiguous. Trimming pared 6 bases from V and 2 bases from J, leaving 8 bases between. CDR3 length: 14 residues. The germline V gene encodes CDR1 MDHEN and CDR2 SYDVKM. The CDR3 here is CASSPVTYNSPLHF. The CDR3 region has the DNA TGTGCCAGCAGCCCAGTCACCTATAATTCACCCCTCCACTTT.

CDR3 region: CASSSGGGDTQYF. In DNA, the CDR3 is TGCGCCAGCAGCTCAGGGGGTGGGGATACGCAGTATTTT. The chain is built from TRBV5-1 and TRBJ2-3; 7 bases agree with TRBD1. Trimming took 3 bases from V and 6 from J; bases not matched to a gene: 4. This CDR3 comprises 13 residues. Germline loops: CDR1 SGHRS, CDR2 YFSETQ.

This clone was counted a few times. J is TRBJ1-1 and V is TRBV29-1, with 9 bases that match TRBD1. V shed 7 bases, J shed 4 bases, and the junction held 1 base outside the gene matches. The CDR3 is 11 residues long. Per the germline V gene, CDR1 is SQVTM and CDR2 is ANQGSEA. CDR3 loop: CSGDRATEAFF. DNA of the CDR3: TGCAGCGGGGACAGGGCCACTGAAGCTTTCTTT.

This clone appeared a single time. CDR3 loop: CASSAGTGTSTDTQYF. The CDR3 DNA reads as TGTGCCAGCTCAGCGGGTACCGGGACTAGCACAGATACGCAGTATTTT. J is TRBJ2-3 and V is TRBV18, with a possible D match to TRBD2 (6 bases). The V gene lost 5 bases and the J gene lost 0 bases, with 15 bases spanning the gap. The germline CDR1 and CDR2 sequences are KGHSH and LQKENI. The CDR3 runs to 16 residues.

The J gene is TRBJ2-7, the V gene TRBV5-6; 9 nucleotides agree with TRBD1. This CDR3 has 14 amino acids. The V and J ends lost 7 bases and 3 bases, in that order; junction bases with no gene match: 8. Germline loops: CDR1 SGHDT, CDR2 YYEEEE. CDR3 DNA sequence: TGTGCCAGCTGGCGTCGGGACAGGGACTACGAGCAGTACTTC. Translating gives CASWRRDRDYEQYF.

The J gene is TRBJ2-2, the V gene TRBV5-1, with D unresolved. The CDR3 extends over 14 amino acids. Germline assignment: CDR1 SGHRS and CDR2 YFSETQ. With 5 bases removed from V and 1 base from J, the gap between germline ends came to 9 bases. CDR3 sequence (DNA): TGCGCCAGCAGGTGGTCGAGGAACACCGGGGAGCTGTTTTTT. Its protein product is CASRWSRNTGELFF.

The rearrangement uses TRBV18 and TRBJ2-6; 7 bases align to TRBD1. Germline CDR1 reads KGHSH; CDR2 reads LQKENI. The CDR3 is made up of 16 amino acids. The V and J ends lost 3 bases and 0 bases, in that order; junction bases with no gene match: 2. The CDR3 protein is CASSPGQFSGANVLTF. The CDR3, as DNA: TGTGCCAGCTCACCGGGACAGTTCTCTGGGGCCAACGTCCTGACTTTC.

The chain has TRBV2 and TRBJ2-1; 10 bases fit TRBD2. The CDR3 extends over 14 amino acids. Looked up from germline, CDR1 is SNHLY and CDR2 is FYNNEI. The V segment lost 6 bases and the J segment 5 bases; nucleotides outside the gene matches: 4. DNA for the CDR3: TGTGCCAGCAGCCTCGGACTAGCGGACAATGAGCAGTTCTTC. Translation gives CASSLGLADNEQFF.